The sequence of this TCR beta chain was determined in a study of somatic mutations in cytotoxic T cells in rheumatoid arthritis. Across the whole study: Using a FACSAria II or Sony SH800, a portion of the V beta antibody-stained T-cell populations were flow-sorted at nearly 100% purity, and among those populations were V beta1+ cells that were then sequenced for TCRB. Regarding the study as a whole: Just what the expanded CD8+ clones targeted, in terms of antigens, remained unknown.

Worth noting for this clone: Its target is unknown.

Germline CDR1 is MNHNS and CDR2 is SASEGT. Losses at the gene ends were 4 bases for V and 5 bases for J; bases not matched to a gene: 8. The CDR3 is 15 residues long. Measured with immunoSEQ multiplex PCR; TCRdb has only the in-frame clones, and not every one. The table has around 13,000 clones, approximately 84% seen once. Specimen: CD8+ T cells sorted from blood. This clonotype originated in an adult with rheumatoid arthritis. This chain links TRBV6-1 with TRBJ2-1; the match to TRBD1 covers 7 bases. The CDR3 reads CASSVTGSGHNEQFF. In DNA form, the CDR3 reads TGTGCCAGCAGTGTGACAGGGTCTGGGCACAATGAGCAGTTCTTC.